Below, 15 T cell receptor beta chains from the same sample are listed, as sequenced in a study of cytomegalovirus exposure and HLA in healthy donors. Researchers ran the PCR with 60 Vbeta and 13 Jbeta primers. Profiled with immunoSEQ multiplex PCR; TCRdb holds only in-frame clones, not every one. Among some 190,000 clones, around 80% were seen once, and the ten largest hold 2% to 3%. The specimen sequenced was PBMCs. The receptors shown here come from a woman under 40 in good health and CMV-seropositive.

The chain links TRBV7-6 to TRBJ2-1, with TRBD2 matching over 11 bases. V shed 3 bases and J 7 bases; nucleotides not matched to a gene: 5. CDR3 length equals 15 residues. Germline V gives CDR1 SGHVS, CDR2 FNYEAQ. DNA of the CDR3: TGTGCCAGCAGCTTCGATAGCGGGGGGGCAAATGAGCAGTTCTTC. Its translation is CASSFDSGGANEQFF.

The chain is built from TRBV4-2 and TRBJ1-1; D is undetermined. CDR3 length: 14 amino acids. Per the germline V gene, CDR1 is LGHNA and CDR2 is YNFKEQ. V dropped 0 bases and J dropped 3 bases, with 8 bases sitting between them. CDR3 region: CASSQDFGYTEAFF. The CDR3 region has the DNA TGTGCCAGCAGCCAAGATTTCGGTTACACTGAAGCTTTCTTT.

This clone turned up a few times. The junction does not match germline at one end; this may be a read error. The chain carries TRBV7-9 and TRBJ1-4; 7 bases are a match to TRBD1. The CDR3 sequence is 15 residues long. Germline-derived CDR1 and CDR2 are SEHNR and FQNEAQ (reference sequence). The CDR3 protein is CSSSLTGEVGEKLFF. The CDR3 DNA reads TGTTCCAGCAGCCTTACAGGGGAAGTAGGGGAAAAACTGTTTTTT.

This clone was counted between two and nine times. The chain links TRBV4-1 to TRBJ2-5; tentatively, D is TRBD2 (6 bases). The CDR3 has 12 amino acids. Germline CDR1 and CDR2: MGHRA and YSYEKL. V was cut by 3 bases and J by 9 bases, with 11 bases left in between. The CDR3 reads CASSHGGKPQYF. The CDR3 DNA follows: TGCGCCAGCAGCCATGGGGGGAAACCCCAGTACTTC.

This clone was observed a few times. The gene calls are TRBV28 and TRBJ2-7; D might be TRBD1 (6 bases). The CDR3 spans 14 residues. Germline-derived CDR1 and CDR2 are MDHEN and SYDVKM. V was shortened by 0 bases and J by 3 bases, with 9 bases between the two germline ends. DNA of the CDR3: TGTGCCAGCAGTTTATGGGCAGGGGTCTACGAGCAGTACTTC. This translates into CASSLWAGVYEQYF.

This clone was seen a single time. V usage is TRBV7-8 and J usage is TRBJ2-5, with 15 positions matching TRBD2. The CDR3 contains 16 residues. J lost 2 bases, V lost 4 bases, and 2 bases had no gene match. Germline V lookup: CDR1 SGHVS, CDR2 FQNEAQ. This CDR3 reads CASSSGLAGGQETQYF. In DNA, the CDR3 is TGTGCCAGCAGCTCCGGACTAGCGGGGGGGCAAGAGACCCAGTACTTC.

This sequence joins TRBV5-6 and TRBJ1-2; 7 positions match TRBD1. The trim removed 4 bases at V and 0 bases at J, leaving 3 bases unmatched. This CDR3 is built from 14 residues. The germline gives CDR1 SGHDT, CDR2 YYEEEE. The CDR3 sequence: CASSPTGTNYGYTF. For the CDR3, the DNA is TGTGCCAGCAGCCCGACAGGGACTAACTATGGCTACACCTTC.

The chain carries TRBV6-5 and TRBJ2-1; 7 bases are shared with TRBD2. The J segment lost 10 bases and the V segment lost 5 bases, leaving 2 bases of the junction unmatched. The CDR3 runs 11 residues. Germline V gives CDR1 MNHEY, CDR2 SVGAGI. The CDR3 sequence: CASSGLVEQFF. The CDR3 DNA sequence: TGTGCCAGCAGTGGACTAGTCGAGCAGTTCTTC.

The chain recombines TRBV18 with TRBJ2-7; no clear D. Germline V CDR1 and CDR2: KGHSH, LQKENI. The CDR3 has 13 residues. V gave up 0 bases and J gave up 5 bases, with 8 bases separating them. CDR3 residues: CASSPPMHNEQYF. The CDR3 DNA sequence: TGTGCCAGCTCACCACCGATGCACAACGAGCAGTACTTC.

CDR3 DNA: TGTGCCAGCACTCAGGATGGCTATGGCTACACCTTC. Translated: CASTQDGYGYTF. The chain couples TRBV28 to TRBJ1-2, with D unresolved. V lost 7 bases to trimming and J lost 4 bases, with 10 bases between them. This CDR3 has 12 residues. The germline V gene encodes CDR1 MDHEN and CDR2 SYDVKM.

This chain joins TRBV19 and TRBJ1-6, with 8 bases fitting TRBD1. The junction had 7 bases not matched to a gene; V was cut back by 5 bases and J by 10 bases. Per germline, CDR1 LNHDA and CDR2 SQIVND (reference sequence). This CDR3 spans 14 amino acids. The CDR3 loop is CASSHDPGGSPLHF. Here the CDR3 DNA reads TGTGCCAGTAGTCACGACCCAGGGGGCTCACCCCTCCACTTT.

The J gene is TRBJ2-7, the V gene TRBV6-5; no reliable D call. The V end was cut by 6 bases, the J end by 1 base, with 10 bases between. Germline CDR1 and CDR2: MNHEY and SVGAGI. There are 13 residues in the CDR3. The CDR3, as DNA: TGTGCCAGCAGACGACAAAGGTCCTACGAGCAGTACTTC. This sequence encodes CASRRQRSYEQYF.

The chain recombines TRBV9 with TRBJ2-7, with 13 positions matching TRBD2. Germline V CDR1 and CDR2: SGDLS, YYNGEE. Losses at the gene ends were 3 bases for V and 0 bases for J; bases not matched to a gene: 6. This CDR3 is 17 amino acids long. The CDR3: CASSGSGTSGASYEQYF. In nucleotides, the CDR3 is TGTGCCAGCAGCGGGTCGGGGACTAGCGGGGCCTCCTACGAGCAGTACTTC.

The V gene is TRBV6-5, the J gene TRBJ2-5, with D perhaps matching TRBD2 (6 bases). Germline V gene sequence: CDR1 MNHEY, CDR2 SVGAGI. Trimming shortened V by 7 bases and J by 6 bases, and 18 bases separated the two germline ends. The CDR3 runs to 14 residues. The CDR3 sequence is CASTRSPGGKTQYF. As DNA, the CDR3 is TGTGCCAGCACCCGCAGCCCCGGGGGAAAGACCCAGTACTTC.

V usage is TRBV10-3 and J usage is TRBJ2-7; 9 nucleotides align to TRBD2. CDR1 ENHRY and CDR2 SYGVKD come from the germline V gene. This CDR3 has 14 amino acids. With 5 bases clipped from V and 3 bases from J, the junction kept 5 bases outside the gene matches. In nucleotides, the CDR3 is TGTGCCATCAGTCATCCTAGCGGGAACTACGAGCAGTACTTC. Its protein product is CAISHPSGNYEQYF.